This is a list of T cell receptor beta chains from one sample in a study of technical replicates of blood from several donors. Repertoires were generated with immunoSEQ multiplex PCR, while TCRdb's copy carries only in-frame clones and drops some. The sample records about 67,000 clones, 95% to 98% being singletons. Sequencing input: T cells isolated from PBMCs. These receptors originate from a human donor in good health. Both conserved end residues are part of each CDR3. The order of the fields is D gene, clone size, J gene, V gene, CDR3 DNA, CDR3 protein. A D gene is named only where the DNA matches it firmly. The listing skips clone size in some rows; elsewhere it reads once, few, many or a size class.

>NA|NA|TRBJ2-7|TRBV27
TGTGCCAGCAGTTTTTTGGGGGGCTCCTACGAGCAGTACTTC
CASSFLGGSYEQYF
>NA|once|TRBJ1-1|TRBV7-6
TGTGCCAGCAGAGCGGGACGGAACACTGAAGCTTTCTTT
CASRAGRNTEAFF
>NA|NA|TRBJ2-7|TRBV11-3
TGTGCCAGCAGCTCACCAGCCGGGACATATTACTTC
CASSSPAGTYYF
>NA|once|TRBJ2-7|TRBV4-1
TGCGCCAGCAGCCCGCGGGACGGAAGCTCCTACGAGCAGTACTTC
CASSPRDGSSYEQYF
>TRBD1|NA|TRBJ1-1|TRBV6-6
TGTGCCAGCAGTTACCGGGACAGGGAGGGAGATGGTGAAGCTTTCTTT
CASSYRDREGDGEAFF
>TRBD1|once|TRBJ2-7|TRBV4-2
TGTGCCAGCAGCCAAGAGGCCGGGACAGGGGGCAGAGGTAGGCAGTACTTC
CASSQEAGTGGRGRQYF
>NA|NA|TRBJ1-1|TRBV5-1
TGCGCCAGCAGCTTGAGGTTCGCAGGGAACACTGAAGCTTTCTTT
CASSLRFAGNTEAFF
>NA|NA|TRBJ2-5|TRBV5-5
TGTGCCAGCAGCTTGAATAGGGGGGGAGAGACCCAGTACTTC
CASSLNRGGETQYF
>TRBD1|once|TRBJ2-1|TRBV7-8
TGTGCCAGCAGCTTAACAGGGGGCTTCTACAATGAGCAGTTCTTC
CASSLTGGFYNEQFF
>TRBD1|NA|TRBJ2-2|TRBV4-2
TGTGCCAGCAGCCAACCCAACAGGGGCGGCGGGGAGCTGTTTTTT
CASSQPNRGGGELFF
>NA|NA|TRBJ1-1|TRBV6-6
TGTGCCAGCTGGATGACAGTGAACACTGAAGCTTTCTTT
CASWMTVNTEAFF
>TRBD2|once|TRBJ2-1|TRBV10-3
TGTGCCATCAGTCCCGGCGGGGGGCCCTACAATGAGCAGTTCTTC
CAISPGGGPYNEQFF
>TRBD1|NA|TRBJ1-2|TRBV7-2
TGTGCCAGCAGCCTCGCCGGGACAGGGGATGGCTACACCTTC
CASSLAGTGDGYTF
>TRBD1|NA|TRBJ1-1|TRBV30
TGTGCCTGGACGCGGGACAGGGGGTTGACTGAAGCTTTCTTT
CAWTRDRGLTEAFF
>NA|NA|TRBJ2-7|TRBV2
TGTGCCAGCAGTGGAGGGGGGGCGACCTCCTACGAGCAGTACTTC
CASSGGGATSYEQYF
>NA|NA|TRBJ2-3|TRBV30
TGTGCCTGGAGTACGGACTTTTATACGCAGTATTTT
CAWSTDFYTQYF
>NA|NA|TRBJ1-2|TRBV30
TGTGCCTGGAGGGGGCAAGGCGGTGGCTATGGCTACACCTTC
CAWRGQGGGYGYTF
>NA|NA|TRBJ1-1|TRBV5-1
TGCGCCAGCAGTAAGGAGGAGGACACTGAAGCTTTCTTT
CASSKEEDTEAFF
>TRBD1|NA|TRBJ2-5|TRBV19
TGTGCCAGTAGGGGACAGGGGAAGGGAGAGACCCAGTACTTC
CASRGQGKGETQYF
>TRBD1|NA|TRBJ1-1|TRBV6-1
TGTGCCAGCAGTGGGGCCGGGACAGGGAACGCTTTCTTT
CASSGAGTGNAFF
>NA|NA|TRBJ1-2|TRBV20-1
TGCAGTGCTAGGCCCACGGAGGGCTACACCTTC
CSARPTEGYTF
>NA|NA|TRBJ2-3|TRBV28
TGTGCCAGCAGTTTACCGCGGCAGGGCCGCACAGATACGCAGTATTTT
CASSLPRQGRTDTQYF
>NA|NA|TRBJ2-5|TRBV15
TGTGCCACCAGCAGAGATCGTAGCAGCTTCAACGGAGAGACCCAGTACTTC
CATSRDRSSFNGETQYF
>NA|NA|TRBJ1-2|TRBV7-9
TGTGCCAGCAGCTTAGTAGCAGGGGTCCCGAGGGATGGCTACACCTTC
CASSLVAGVPRDGYTF
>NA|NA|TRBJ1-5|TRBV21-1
TGTGCCAGCAGCAAATCTCCAGGTCGTCAGCCCCAGCATTTT
CASSKSPGRQPQHF
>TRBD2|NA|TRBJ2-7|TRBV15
TGTGCCACCAGCAGAGGCTGGAGCGGGGACTCCTACGAGCAGTACTTC
CATSRGWSGDSYEQYF
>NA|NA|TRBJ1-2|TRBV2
TGTGCCAGCAGTGAGAGTTTCTGGGGCAGGGATAGGGATGGCTACACCTTC
CASSESFWGRDRDGYTF
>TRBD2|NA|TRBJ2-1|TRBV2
TGTGCCAGCGCTACTCCGGGACTAGTGGTCTACAATGAGCAGTTCTTC
CASATPGLVVYNEQFF
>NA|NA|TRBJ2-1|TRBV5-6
TGTGCCAGCAGCTTGGCCAGCGGGTACAATGAGCAGTTCTTC
CASSLASGYNEQFF
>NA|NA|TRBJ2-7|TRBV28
TGTGCCAGCAGTTTAGGGAGCCCCTACGAGCAGTACTTC
CASSLGSPYEQYF
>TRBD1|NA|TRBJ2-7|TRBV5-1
TGCGCCAGCAGCCCACGGACAGGGAGAACCTACGAGCAGTACTTC
CASSPRTGRTYEQYF
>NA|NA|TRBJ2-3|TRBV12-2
TGTGCAAGTCGCTTAGGAGTAGCGGAGAGCACAGATACGCAGTATTTT
CASRLGVAESTDTQYF
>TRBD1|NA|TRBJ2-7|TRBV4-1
TGCGCCAGCAGCCAAGGACAGGGGGCATACGAGCAGTACTTC
CASSQGQGAYEQYF
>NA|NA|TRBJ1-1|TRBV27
TGTGCCAGCAGTCGACGGGAGAACACTGAAGCTTTCTTT
CASSRRENTEAFF
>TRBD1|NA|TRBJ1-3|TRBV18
TGTGCCAGCTCGCCCGGGACAGGGGGCGCTTTCTCTGGAAACACCATATATTTT
CASSPGTGGAFSGNTIYF
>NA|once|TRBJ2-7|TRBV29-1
TGCAGCGTTTGGACAGTCGAGCAGTACTTC
CSVWTVEQYF
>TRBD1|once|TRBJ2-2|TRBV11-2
TGTGCCAGCAGACCTATCCGGGACAGGGGGCGTACCGGGGAGCTGTTTTTT
CASRPIRDRGRTGELFF
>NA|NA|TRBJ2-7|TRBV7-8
TGTGCCAGCAGCTCGACTGGACTACGGCCCTACGAGCAGTACTTC
CASSSTGLRPYEQYF
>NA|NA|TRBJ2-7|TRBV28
TGTGCCAGTAGCGTAGCCTACGAGCAGTACTTC
CASSVAYEQYF
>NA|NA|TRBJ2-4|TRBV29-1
TGCAGCGTTGAGCCGCCAGGGCTAAAAAACATTCAGTACTTC
CSVEPPGLKNIQYF
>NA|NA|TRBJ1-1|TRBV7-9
TGTGCCAGCAGCTTAGATCGAGGGACTGAAGCTTTCTTT
CASSLDRGTEAFF
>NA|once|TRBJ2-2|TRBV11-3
TGTGCCAGCCGGGGGGCAAACACCGGGGAGCTGTTTTTT
CASRGANTGELFF
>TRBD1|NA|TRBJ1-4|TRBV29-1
TGCAGCGTTCTACAGGGGCGTAATGAAAAACTGTTTTTT
CSVLQGRNEKLFF
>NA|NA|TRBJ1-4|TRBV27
TGTGCCAGCAGCAACGGGTATACTAATGAAAAACTGTTTTTT
CASSNGYTNEKLFF
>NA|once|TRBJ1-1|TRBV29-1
TGCAGCGTTTCGCCTTGGGGACAGAACACTGAAGCTTTCTTT
CSVSPWGQNTEAFF
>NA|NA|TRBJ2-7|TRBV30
TGTGCCTGGAAAAGGACATTTATTTCCTACGAGCAGTACTTC
CAWKRTFISYEQYF
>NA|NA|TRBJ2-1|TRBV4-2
TGTGCCAGCAGCCGAGAGAGCTCCTACAATGAGCAGTTCTTC
CASSRESSYNEQFF
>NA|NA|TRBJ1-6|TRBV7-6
TGTGCCAGCGCAGGGTTTAATTCACCCCTCCACTTT
CASAGFNSPLHF
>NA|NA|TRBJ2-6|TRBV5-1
TGCGCCAGCAGCTTCGGACAATCTGGGGCCAACGTCCTGACTTTC
CASSFGQSGANVLTF
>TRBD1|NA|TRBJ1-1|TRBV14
TGTGCCAGCAGCCAAGATCTTCCGGGACAGGGGTATCTTAGCACTGAAGCTTTCTTT
CASSQDLPGQGYLSTEAFF
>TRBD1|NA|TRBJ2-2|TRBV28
TGTGCCAGCAGTCCACCGGGGACAGGGTGGGACGGGGAGCTGTTTTTT
CASSPPGTGWDGELFF
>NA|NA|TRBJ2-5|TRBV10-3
TGTGCCATCAGTGTTACAGGGCAAGAGACCCAGTACTTC
CAISVTGQETQYF
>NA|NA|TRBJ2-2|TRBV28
TGTGCCAGCAAACCCGGGACAATGAACACCGGGGAGCTGTTTTTT
CASKPGTMNTGELFF
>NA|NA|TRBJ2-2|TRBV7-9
TGTGCCAGCAGCCGGGGCCCCAGGGGTGACACCGGGGAGCTGTTTTTT
CASSRGPRGDTGELFF
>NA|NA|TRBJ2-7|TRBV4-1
TGCGCCAGCAGCCAATTCAGCTGGGGCAGCGCCTACGAGCAGTACTTC
CASSQFSWGSAYEQYF